This is a list of T cell receptor beta chains from one sample in a study of blood T cell repertoires in COVID-19. Generated by immunoSEQ multiplex PCR, the TCRdb table keeps only in-frame clones and is missing some. The sample includes about 200,000 clones, just over 85% of them seen just once. Sequencing was performed on peripheral blood. The receptors originated from a man aged 45 to 65 with acute or convalescent COVID-19. Each CDR3 is given with its conserved first and last residue. The D gene is left open where the match is weak. Where a row states a size, it is once, few, many or the class of an expanded clone; other rows omit it.

D gene: TRBD2
V gene: TRBV15
clone size: few
J gene: TRBJ2-5
CDR3 protein: CATSPGLAGKETQYF
CDR3 DNA: TGTGCCACCAGCCCGGGACTAGCGGGGAAAGAGACCCAGTACTTC

D gene: TRBD2
V gene: TRBV18
clone size: -
J gene: TRBJ2-2
CDR3 protein: CASSPLDAGGTGELFF
CDR3 DNA: TGTGCCAGCTCACCACTCGATGCGGGGGGCACCGGGGAGCTGTTTTTT

D gene: -
V gene: TRBV12-3/TRBV12-4
clone size: -
J gene: TRBJ2-7
CDR3 protein: CASSEGRLGEQYF
CDR3 DNA: TGTGCCAGCAGTGAGGGAAGGTTGGGCGAGCAGTACTTC

D gene: TRBD1
V gene: TRBV4-1
clone size: -
J gene: TRBJ1-2
CDR3 protein: CASSPPGQGALGYGYTF
CDR3 DNA: TGCGCCAGCAGCCCTCCGGGACAGGGGGCCTTGGGCTATGGCTACACCTTC

D gene: -
V gene: TRBV6-2/TRBV6-3
clone size: -
J gene: TRBJ1-5
CDR3 protein: CASSSSSGHIGLWQPQHF
CDR3 DNA: TGTGCCAGCAGCAGTTCTTCAGGGCACATCGGCTTATGGCAGCCCCAGCATTTT

D gene: -
V gene: TRBV7-2
clone size: -
J gene: TRBJ1-6
CDR3 protein: CASRLQGGGSPLHF
CDR3 DNA: TGTGCCAGCAGACTGCAGGGTGGTGGTTCACCCCTCCACTTT

D gene: -
V gene: TRBV11-2
clone size: -
J gene: TRBJ1-1
CDR3 protein: CASSLAGQNTEAFF
CDR3 DNA: TGTGCCAGCAGCCTAGCGGGACAGAACACTGAAGCTTTCTTT

D gene: TRBD1
V gene: TRBV3-1/TRBV3-2
clone size: -
J gene: TRBJ1-5
CDR3 protein: CASSLGTVVGNQPQHF
CDR3 DNA: TGTGCCAGCAGCCTGGGGACAGTCGTCGGCAATCAGCCCCAGCATTTT

D gene: -
V gene: TRBV30
clone size: -
J gene: TRBJ1-3
CDR3 protein: CAWSGPTGGNTIYF
CDR3 DNA: TGTGCCTGGAGTGGGCCAACGGGTGGAAACACCATATATTTT

D gene: TRBD2
V gene: TRBV12-5
clone size: -
J gene: TRBJ2-2
CDR3 protein: CASGRAGSGVTGELFF
CDR3 DNA: TGTGCTAGTGGTCGGGCGGGGAGCGGGGTCACCGGGGAGCTGTTTTTT

D gene: -
V gene: TRBV5-4
clone size: -
J gene: TRBJ2-1
CDR3 protein: CASSFLTGTYNEQFF
CDR3 DNA: TGTGCCAGCAGCTTCCTGACAGGCACCTACAATGAGCAGTTCTTC

D gene: TRBD1
V gene: TRBV4-1
clone size: -
J gene: TRBJ1-3
CDR3 protein: CASSRSHGTGPSSGNTIYF
CDR3 DNA: TGCGCCAGCAGTCGCTCCCACGGGACAGGTCCTTCCTCTGGAAACACCATATATTTT

D gene: -
V gene: TRBV30
clone size: -
J gene: TRBJ1-5
CDR3 protein: CAWSVSQGNQPQHF
CDR3 DNA: TGTGCCTGGAGTGTGAGTCAGGGGAATCAGCCCCAGCATTTT

D gene: -
V gene: TRBV30
clone size: -
J gene: TRBJ1-1
CDR3 protein: CAWGAMNTEAFF
CDR3 DNA: TGTGCCTGGGGTGCGATGAACACTGAAGCTTTCTTT

D gene: TRBD2
V gene: TRBV5-1
clone size: -
J gene: TRBJ2-7
CDR3 protein: CASSSSPSGGSYEQYF
CDR3 DNA: TGCGCCAGCAGCTCTAGTCCTAGCGGGGGTTCCTACGAGCAGTACTTC

D gene: TRBD1
V gene: TRBV27
clone size: few
J gene: TRBJ1-2
CDR3 protein: CASSSRQGANYGYTF
CDR3 DNA: TGTGCCAGCAGTTCGAGGCAGGGGGCTAACTATGGCTACACCTTC

D gene: -
V gene: TRBV5-1
clone size: -
J gene: TRBJ1-4
CDR3 protein: CASSLEGTANEKLFF
CDR3 DNA: TGCGCCAGCTCCCTAGAAGGCACGGCTAATGAAAAACTGTTTTTT

D gene: -
V gene: TRBV6-5
clone size: -
J gene: TRBJ1-2
CDR3 protein: CASKPSSTTYGYTF
CDR3 DNA: TGTGCCAGCAAACCCTCCTCCACAACCTATGGCTACACCTTC

D gene: -
V gene: TRBV6-5
clone size: -
J gene: TRBJ1-2
CDR3 protein: CASSTRGETIYGYTF
CDR3 DNA: TGTGCCAGCTCAACACGCGGGGAGACCATCTATGGCTACACCTTC

D gene: TRBD2
V gene: TRBV28
clone size: -
J gene: TRBJ2-7
CDR3 protein: CASSLGGYEQYF
CDR3 DNA: TGTGCCAGCAGTTTGGGGGGGTACGAGCAGTACTTC

D gene: -
V gene: TRBV30
clone size: -
J gene: TRBJ2-4
CDR3 protein: CACSTGVKNIQYF
CDR3 DNA: TGTGCCTGCTCAACGGGGGTCAAAAACATTCAGTACTTC

D gene: -
V gene: TRBV6-2/TRBV6-3
clone size: -
J gene: TRBJ1-3
CDR3 protein: CASSYSAVGAGNTIYF
CDR3 DNA: TGTGCCAGCAGTTACTCGGCGGTAGGGGCTGGAAACACCATATATTTT

D gene: TRBD1
V gene: TRBV5-1
clone size: -
J gene: TRBJ1-1
CDR3 protein: CASSFDRGLTSTEAFF
CDR3 DNA: TGCGCCAGCAGCTTTGACAGGGGGCTCACGAGCACTGAAGCTTTCTTT

D gene: TRBD2
V gene: TRBV5-1
clone size: -
J gene: TRBJ2-3
CDR3 protein: CASSLVAGMADTQYF
CDR3 DNA: TGCGCCAGCAGCTTGGTAGCGGGGATGGCAGATACGCAGTATTTT

D gene: -
V gene: TRBV6-5
clone size: once
J gene: TRBJ2-3
CDR3 protein: CASSYSRGGDTQYF
CDR3 DNA: TGTGCCAGCAGTTACTCGAGGGGGGGAGATACGCAGTATTTT

D gene: -
V gene: TRBV3-1/TRBV3-2
clone size: -
J gene: TRBJ2-2
CDR3 protein: CASSQDPGKTGELFF
CDR3 DNA: TGTGCCAGCAGCCAAGATCCAGGGAAAACCGGGGAGCTGTTTTTT

D gene: -
V gene: TRBV10-2
clone size: few
J gene: TRBJ2-7
CDR3 protein: CASRSGVQYEQYF
CDR3 DNA: TGCGCCAGCAGATCAGGGGTTCAGTACGAGCAGTACTTC

D gene: -
V gene: TRBV9
clone size: -
J gene: TRBJ1-2
CDR3 protein: CASSVDPEGYGYTF
CDR3 DNA: TGTGCCAGCAGCGTAGACCCAGAGGGTTATGGCTACACCTTC

D gene: -
V gene: TRBV18
clone size: -
J gene: TRBJ2-7
CDR3 protein: CASSPPAVYEQYF
CDR3 DNA: TGTGCCAGCTCACCACCGGCGGTTTACGAGCAGTACTTC

D gene: TRBD1
V gene: TRBV5-1
clone size: once
J gene: TRBJ2-5
CDR3 protein: CASSSGTGGYQETQYF
CDR3 DNA: TGCGCCAGCAGCTCCGGGACAGGGGGCTACCAAGAGACCCAGTACTTC

D gene: TRBD1
V gene: TRBV3-1/TRBV3-2
clone size: -
J gene: TRBJ1-3
CDR3 protein: CASSQGTGGAGGNTIYF
CDR3 DNA: TGTGCCAGCAGCCAAGGGACAGGGGGCGCAGGAGGAAACACCATATATTTT

D gene: -
V gene: TRBV5-4
clone size: -
J gene: TRBJ1-2
CDR3 protein: CASSWMGAYGYTF
CDR3 DNA: TGTGCCAGCAGCTGGATGGGGGCCTATGGCTACACCTTC

D gene: TRBD2
V gene: TRBV6-1
clone size: -
J gene: TRBJ2-6
CDR3 protein: CASSEALAGGASGANVLTF
CDR3 DNA: TGTGCCAGCAGTGAAGCGCTCGCGGGGGGCGCCTCTGGGGCCAACGTCCTGACTTTC

D gene: -
V gene: TRBV10-1
clone size: -
J gene: TRBJ1-2
CDR3 protein: CASSAGELRGYTF
CDR3 DNA: TGCGCCAGCAGTGCCGGGGAGTTACGTGGCTACACCTTC

D gene: TRBD1
V gene: TRBV6-4
clone size: -
J gene: TRBJ2-2
CDR3 protein: CASSPRTGSGELFF
CDR3 DNA: TGTGCCAGCAGCCCTCGGACAGGGTCCGGGGAGCTGTTTTTT

D gene: -
V gene: TRBV6-6
clone size: -
J gene: TRBJ1-1
CDR3 protein: CASSYGQLNTEAFF
CDR3 DNA: TGTGCCAGCAGTTACGGACAGCTGAACACTGAAGCTTTCTTT

D gene: -
V gene: TRBV9
clone size: -
J gene: TRBJ1-1
CDR3 protein: CASSVAGVSEAFF
CDR3 DNA: TGTGCCAGCAGCGTAGCAGGGGTCAGCGAAGCTTTCTTT

D gene: -
V gene: TRBV4-1
clone size: -
J gene: TRBJ2-3
CDR3 protein: CASSRKTQGPSTDTQYF
CDR3 DNA: TGCGCCAGCAGCCGCAAGACACAGGGCCCTAGCACAGATACGCAGTATTTT

D gene: -
V gene: TRBV18
clone size: -
J gene: TRBJ2-7
CDR3 protein: CASSPSSYEQYF
CDR3 DNA: TGTGCCAGCTCACCTTCTTCCTACGAGCAGTACTTC

D gene: TRBD2
V gene: TRBV7-3
clone size: -
J gene: TRBJ2-1
CDR3 protein: CASSLTSGDEQFF
CDR3 DNA: TGTGCCAGCAGCTTAACCAGCGGGGATGAGCAGTTCTTC

D gene: TRBD1
V gene: TRBV5-1
clone size: -
J gene: TRBJ1-4
CDR3 protein: CASKRQGDEKLFF
CDR3 DNA: TGCGCCAGCAAACGTCAGGGGGATGAAAAACTGTTTTTT

D gene: TRBD1
V gene: TRBV3-1/TRBV3-2
clone size: -
J gene: TRBJ1-2
CDR3 protein: CASSQNVGQGRAGYTF
CDR3 DNA: TGTGCCAGCAGCCAAAATGTAGGACAGGGGAGAGCTGGCTACACCTTC

D gene: TRBD1
V gene: TRBV11-2
clone size: few
J gene: TRBJ1-2
CDR3 protein: CASSPDGQGGYTF
CDR3 DNA: TGTGCCAGCAGCCCCGACGGACAGGGTGGCTACACCTTC

D gene: TRBD2
V gene: TRBV7-9
clone size: once
J gene: TRBJ2-2
CDR3 protein: CASAQRGNTGELFF
CDR3 DNA: TGTGCCAGCGCTCAGCGGGGGAACACCGGGGAGCTGTTTTTT

D gene: -
V gene: TRBV12-3/TRBV12-4
clone size: -
J gene: TRBJ1-1
CDR3 protein: CASQVGDNTEAFF
CDR3 DNA: TGTGCCAGCCAGGTCGGGGATAACACTGAAGCTTTCTTT

D gene: TRBD1
V gene: TRBV30
clone size: once
J gene: TRBJ1-2
CDR3 protein: CAWSGYGTASFTYGYTF
CDR3 DNA: TGTGCCTGGAGTGGGTATGGGACAGCATCTTTCACCTATGGCTACACCTTC

D gene: TRBD1
V gene: TRBV27
clone size: few
J gene: TRBJ1-1
CDR3 protein: CASKLGQTNTEAFF
CDR3 DNA: TGTGCCAGCAAACTGGGACAGACGAACACTGAAGCTTTCTTT

D gene: -
V gene: TRBV18
clone size: -
J gene: TRBJ1-3
CDR3 protein: CASSPMGPRSGNTIYF
CDR3 DNA: TGTGCCAGCTCACCAATGGGGCCGCGCTCTGGAAACACCATATATTTT

D gene: -
V gene: TRBV2
clone size: -
J gene: TRBJ1-5
CDR3 protein: CASSEAPGGNQPQHF
CDR3 DNA: TGTGCCAGCAGTGAAGCGCCCGGGGGCAATCAGCCCCAGCATTTT

D gene: -
V gene: TRBV18
clone size: -
J gene: TRBJ1-6
CDR3 protein: CASSPSGPDGSPLHF
CDR3 DNA: TGTGCCAGCTCACCCTCGGGTCCCGACGGTTCACCCCTCCACTTT

D gene: TRBD1
V gene: TRBV11-2
clone size: -
J gene: TRBJ1-2
CDR3 protein: CASSTRTGSNYGYTF
CDR3 DNA: TGTGCCAGCAGCACCCGGACAGGGAGTAACTATGGCTACACCTTC

D gene: -
V gene: TRBV27
clone size: -
J gene: TRBJ1-5
CDR3 protein: CASKQALDQPQHF
CDR3 DNA: TGTGCCTCCAAACAGGCCCTAGATCAGCCCCAGCATTTT

D gene: TRBD1
V gene: TRBV5-1
clone size: -
J gene: TRBJ2-2
CDR3 protein: CASSQNGQGANTGELFF
CDR3 DNA: TGCGCCAGCAGCCAAAACGGACAGGGCGCGAACACCGGGGAGCTGTTTTTT

D gene: TRBD1
V gene: TRBV5-4
clone size: -
J gene: TRBJ2-1
CDR3 protein: CASRPGQGSYNEQFF
CDR3 DNA: TGTGCCAGCAGACCGGGACAGGGCTCCTACAATGAGCAGTTCTTC